These T cell receptor beta chains were read from a single sample in a study of circulating and synovial CD4+ cells in juvenile arthritis. The repertoire was sequenced with immunoSEQ multiplex PCR; TCRdb's copy has only in-frame clones and lacks some. Found here are some 35,000 clones, 95% to 96% of them singletons; the top ten hold 0.15% to 0.2%. The specimen sequenced was CD4+ T cells from blood. Source of these receptors: a human donor with juvenile idiopathic arthritis. Both conserved end residues are part of each CDR3. A D gene is named only where the DNA matches it firmly. The size entry is marked missing in some rows and otherwise reads once, few, many or a size class.

>TRBV7-2|.|TRBJ2-1|.
TGTGCCAGCAGCTCTTCAGGGGGGCTCTACAATGAGCAGTTCTTC
CASSSSGGLYNEQFF
>TRBV25-1|.|TRBJ1-4|.
TGTGCCAGCAGTGACCCCCGACAGTCAACTAATGAAAAACTGTTTTTT
CASSDPRQSTNEKLFF
>TRBV6-6|.|TRBJ1-4|few
TGTGCCACCACGGCCCAGACAGTTCTCAATGAAAAACTGTTTTTT
CATTAQTVLNEKLFF
>TRBV18|.|TRBJ2-4|.
TGTGCCAGCTCAGATTACAGGGTCCTGCTAGCCAAAAACATTCAGTACTTC
CASSDYRVLLAKNIQYF
>TRBV9|.|TRBJ2-3|.
TGTGCCAGCAGCCCCCAGGGGCCTTCCATGTGGGCGCAGTATTTT
CASSPQGPSMWAQYF
>TRBV6-1|.|TRBJ1-3|.
TGTGCCAGCAGTGTTACAGGGTATGTCTCTGGAAACACCATATATTTT
CASSVTGYVSGNTIYF
>TRBV7-6|.|TRBJ2-3|.
TGTGCCAGCAGCTTCGCGCGCACAGATACGCAGTATTTT
CASSFARTDTQYF
>TRBV6-5|TRBD1|TRBJ2-5|.
TGTGCCAGCAAGACAGGGGGGGAGACCCAGTACTTC
CASKTGGETQYF
>TRBV28|TRBD1|TRBJ1-1|.
TGTGCCAGCTTTTCCTCCGGGACAGGGAACACTGAAGCTTTCTTT
CASFSSGTGNTEAFF
>TRBV28|.|TRBJ1-2|few
TGTGCCACCCGAGCAGGGGACTATGGCTACACCTTC
CATRAGDYGYTF
>TRBV5-1|TRBD1|TRBJ2-3|.
TGCGCCAGCAGGCCTGCCGGGACAGGGAAGTGGGCAGATACGCAGTATTTT
CASRPAGTGKWADTQYF
>TRBV11-2|.|TRBJ2-7|.
TGTGCCAGCAGCCCACGACTAGAATCCAACGAGCAGTACTTC
CASSPRLESNEQYF
>TRBV18|.|TRBJ2-7|.
TGTGCCAGCTCACCTGGACAGAGCTACGAGCAGTACTTC
CASSPGQSYEQYF
>TRBV10-3|.|TRBJ1-5|.
TGTGCCATCGGCGGGGGTCGCAATCAGCCCCAGCATTTT
CAIGGGRNQPQHF
>TRBV5-1|.|TRBJ2-5|.
TGCGCCAGCACCGAAGCCCCCCCTCAAGAGACCCAGTACTTC
CASTEAPPQETQYF
>TRBV30|TRBD2|TRBJ2-5|.
TGTGCCTGGAGTTGGGGGGGGGAGACCCAGTACTTC
CAWSWGGETQYF
>TRBV6-6|TRBD1|TRBJ1-3|.
TGTGCCAGCAGTTGGTGGGACAGCTCTGGAAACACCATATATTTT
CASSWWDSSGNTIYF
>TRBV4-2|TRBD2|TRBJ2-7|.
TGTGCCAGCAGCCAGGACGCTAGCGGGAACTACGAGCAGTACTTC
CASSQDASGNYEQYF
>TRBV30|TRBD2|TRBJ2-7|.
TGTGCCTGGAGTTCGCCGGGACTATCCTACGAGCAGTACTTC
CAWSSPGLSYEQYF
>TRBV10-2|.|TRBJ2-2|.
TGCGCCAGCAGTGCGCGCGGGGAGCTGTTTTTT
CASSARGELFF
>TRBV28|TRBD1|TRBJ2-5|.
TGTGCCAGCAGTTTGACAGGGAAACAAGAGACCCAGTACTTC
CASSLTGKQETQYF
>TRBV19|TRBD1|TRBJ2-3|.
TGTGCCAGTAGCGATTGGGGGATTCCGGACAGGGGCACAGATACGCAGTATTTT
CASSDWGIPDRGTDTQYF
>TRBV21-1|.|TRBJ1-2|.
TGTGCCAGCAGCAAAGCGGGGGCGGGACAGATACGTTCTAACTATGGCTACACCTTC
CASSKAGAGQIRSNYGYTF
>TRBV2|TRBD2|TRBJ2-5|.
TGTGCCAGTCGACTAGCGGGAGAGACCCAGTACTTC
CASRLAGETQYF
>TRBV28|TRBD1|TRBJ1-1|.
TGTGCCAGCAGTCCCCCAGGACAGGGCCACACTGAAGCTTTCTTT
CASSPPGQGHTEAFF
>TRBV5-1|TRBD1|TRBJ1-5|.
TGCGCCAGCAGCTTGGGGACAGGGGCGTATCAGCCCCAGCATTTT
CASSLGTGAYQPQHF